This is a list of T cell receptor beta chains from one sample in a study of long-term antiretroviral therapy in people with HIV. Data came from immunoSEQ multiplex PCR; TCRdb stores just in-frame clones and leaves some out. The sample includes 25,000 to 30,000 clones, 84% of them seen just once. This specimen was unsorted PBMCs, taken 0.4 years after starting antiretroviral therapy. These receptors came from a man younger than 30 with HIV. Each CDR3 is given with its conserved first and last residue. D genes are given only for firm matches. The size of a clone is reported for some rows only, either as once, few or many, or as a class for expanded clones.

clone_size	v_call	j_call	d_call	cdr3_nt	cdr3_aa
NA	TRBV7-8	TRBJ1-6	TRBD1	TGTGCCAGCAGCTTAGAGGGACAGAAGAGCTCCTATAATTCACCCCTCCACTTT	CASSLEGQKSSYNSPLHF
NA	TRBV5-6	TRBJ2-7	NA	TGTGCCAGCAGCTTGGATGGCGAACCAAGCTACGAGCAGTACTTC	CASSLDGEPSYEQYF
NA	TRBV6-1	TRBJ1-2	NA	TGTGCCAGCAGTGAAGCGCCACAAGATGGCTACACCTTC	CASSEAPQDGYTF
NA	TRBV9	TRBJ2-7	TRBD1	TGTGCCAGCAGCGTAGCTTTGGGACAGCTCAACGAGCAGTACTTC	CASSVALGQLNEQYF
NA	TRBV2	TRBJ1-4	NA	TGTGCCAGCAGTTACCCGGGGACAACTAATGAAAAACTGTTTTTT	CASSYPGTTNEKLFF
NA	TRBV10-1	TRBJ1-1	NA	TGCGCCAGCAGTGAGTCGAAGAATTGGGACACCCTCAGGATGAACACTGAAGCTTTCTTT	CASSESKNWDTLRMNTEAFF
NA	TRBV28	TRBJ2-3	TRBD2	TGTGCCAGCAGTTTTCGCGGGAGCTGGGTAGATACGCAGTATTTT	CASSFRGSWVDTQYF
NA	TRBV18	TRBJ2-5	NA	TGTGCCAGCTCACTCGTCCCCGGGACCGCGGAGACCCAGTACTTC	CASSLVPGTAETQYF
few	TRBV7-9	TRBJ1-2	NA	TGTGCCAGCAGCTTGGAGGGTAGGAATGGCTACACCTTC	CASSLEGRNGYTF
NA	TRBV7-2	TRBJ1-5	NA	TGTGCCAGCAGCTTGACACCACGAATCGGGGGGGGGCAGGGTCAGCCCCAGCATTTT	CASSLTPRIGGGQGQPQHF
NA	TRBV7-2	TRBJ2-7	NA	TGTGCCAGCAGCTTACGGGGGGGACAGGGAGCCTACGAGCAGTACTTC	CASSLRGGQGAYEQYF
NA	TRBV28	TRBJ2-1	TRBD2	TGTGCCAGCAGGCCGCTCGGGCTAGCGGGGAGCTCCTACAATGAGCAGTTCTTC	CASRPLGLAGSSYNEQFF
NA	TRBV28	TRBJ2-7	TRBD2	TGTGCCAGCAAACCCGGGAGGGGGGCCTACGAGCAGTACTTC	CASKPGRGAYEQYF
NA	TRBV19	TRBJ1-5	NA	TGTGCCAGTAGTTTCAATAGCAATCAGCCCCAGCATTTT	CASSFNSNQPQHF
NA	TRBV19	TRBJ1-4	NA	TGTGCCAGTAGCCGAGGAGGGCCCTCTAATGAAAAACTGTTTTTT	CASSRGGPSNEKLFF
NA	TRBV6-5	TRBJ2-3	TRBD1	TGTGCCAGCAGTTACTCGAAGAACAGGGGAGCGGATACGCAGTATTTT	CASSYSKNRGADTQYF
NA	TRBV19	TRBJ2-1	NA	TGTGCCAGTAGTTGGAGCGGTCTCTCCTACAATGAGCAGTTCTTC	CASSWSGLSYNEQFF
once	TRBV7-6	TRBJ2-1	NA	TGTGCCAGCAGCTTATTGCAACTAGGAAGAGTACGGTACAATGAGCAGTTCTTC	CASSLLQLGRVRYNEQFF
NA	TRBV19	TRBJ2-7	TRBD1	TGTGCCAGTAGCCTGACAGGGCTTTCCTACGAGCAGTACTTC	CASSLTGLSYEQYF
NA	TRBV19	TRBJ1-2	TRBD1	TGTGCCAGTAGCCCGGCCAGGGGGACTGGCTACACCTTC	CASSPARGTGYTF
NA	TRBV6-5	TRBJ1-4	NA	TGTGCCAGCATGAGCCCTAATGAAAAACTGTTTTTT	CASMSPNEKLFF
NA	TRBV27	TRBJ2-7	NA	TGTGCCAGCAGTTCCCTATTCCGGGGGTTGAGCGAGCAGTACTTC	CASSSLFRGLSEQYF
NA	TRBV5-4	TRBJ1-4	TRBD1	TGTGCCAGCAGCTGGACAGGGGAAAGCGTGAATGAAAAACTGTTTTTT	CASSWTGESVNEKLFF
NA	TRBV5-8	TRBJ2-7	NA	TGTGCCAGCAGCCAAGGACTCCGGGACGGAGCTTGGTACGAGCAGTACTTC	CASSQGLRDGAWYEQYF
NA	TRBV5-1	TRBJ1-1	TRBD1	TGCGCCAGCAGCTTGGCCTGGACAGGGCCCACTGAAGCTTTCTTT	CASSLAWTGPTEAFF
NA	TRBV6-5	TRBJ1-1	NA	TGTGCCAGCAGTTACTCGGTGACTCGCGAAGCTTTCTTT	CASSYSVTREAFF
NA	TRBV19	TRBJ1-2	NA	TGTGCCAGTAGTATGGATGCAGGGTCGGGGTATGGCTACACCTTC	CASSMDAGSGYGYTF
NA	TRBV4-3	TRBJ2-1	TRBD2	TGCGCCAGCAGCCCATCAAATGAGCGGGAGAAGCGGTTCTTC	CASSPSNEREKRFF
NA	TRBV19	TRBJ1-5	TRBD1	TGTGCCAGTAGCCCGGACAGGGGGAGAGGGCAGCCCCAGCATTTT	CASSPDRGRGQPQHF
NA	TRBV7-8	TRBJ2-7	NA	TGTGCCAGCAGCTCAGGGACGTCAGCCTACGAGCAGTACTTC	CASSSGTSAYEQYF
NA	TRBV4-1	TRBJ2-2	TRBD1	TGCGCCAGCAGCCAAACGTCTTTCCGGGACAGGGGAATCGGGGAGCTGTTTTTT	CASSQTSFRDRGIGELFF
once	TRBV19	TRBJ1-5	NA	TGTGCCAGTAGTATAGTAGGCCAGGGGAGGGTTGGCAATCAGCCCCAGCATTTT	CASSIVGQGRVGNQPQHF
NA	TRBV28	TRBJ2-7	NA	TGTGCCAGCAGTATCCCCGGGCGGTTCTACGAGCAGTACTTC	CASSIPGRFYEQYF
NA	TRBV28	TRBJ2-2	TRBD1	TGTGCCAGCACCCAGGCGTCCATCGACAGGGTTTGGACCGGGGAGCTGTTTTTT	CASTQASIDRVWTGELFF
NA	TRBV9	TRBJ1-1	NA	TGTGCCAGCAGCTCATCGGGACAGAACACTGAAGCTTTCTTT	CASSSSGQNTEAFF
NA	TRBV27	TRBJ1-1	TRBD1	TGTGCCAGCAGACCTACAGGGGAGAGGAACACTGAAGCTTTCTTT	CASRPTGERNTEAFF
NA	TRBV27	TRBJ1-1	NA	TGTGCCAGCAGTGCCTGGATGTTAACTGAAGCTTTCTTT	CASSAWMLTEAFF
NA	TRBV5-5	TRBJ1-1	NA	TGTGCCAGCAGCTTGGAAGGGGGAAACACTGAAGCTTTCTTT	CASSLEGGNTEAFF
NA	TRBV14	TRBJ1-1	TRBD1	TGTGCCAGCAGCCAAGATAAGACAGGGACGAACACTGAAGCTTTCTTT	CASSQDKTGTNTEAFF
NA	TRBV10-3	TRBJ1-4	TRBD1	TGTGCCTCTCGACAGGGGGCAGATGAAAAACTGTTTTTT	CASRQGADEKLFF
NA	TRBV25-1	TRBJ2-3	NA	TGTGCCAGCAGTCCCGTTCCTTGGGGGGATACGCAGTATTTT	CASSPVPWGDTQYF